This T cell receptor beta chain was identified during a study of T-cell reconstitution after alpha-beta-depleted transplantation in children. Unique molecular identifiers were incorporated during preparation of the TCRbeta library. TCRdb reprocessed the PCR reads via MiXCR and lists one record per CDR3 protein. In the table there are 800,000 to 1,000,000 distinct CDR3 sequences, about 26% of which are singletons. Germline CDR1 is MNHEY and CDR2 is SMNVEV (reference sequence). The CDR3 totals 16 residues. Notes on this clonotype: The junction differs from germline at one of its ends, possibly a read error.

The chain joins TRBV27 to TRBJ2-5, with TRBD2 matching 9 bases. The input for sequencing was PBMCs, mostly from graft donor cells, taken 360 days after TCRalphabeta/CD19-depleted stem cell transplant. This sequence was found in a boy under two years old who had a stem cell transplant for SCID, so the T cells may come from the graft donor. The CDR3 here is CASRLYAGGLRETQYF. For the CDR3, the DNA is TGTGCCAGCAGGTTATATGCGGGGGGGCTTAGAGAGACCCAGTACTTC.